This TCR beta chain was retrieved from a study of human T cells and chemical hapten exposure. Study information: Small pooled library volume differences chiefly drove per-sample TCR yield variation.

This clonotype was recorded a few times. Stated time point: patch test 1, 2 weeks after DPC sensitization. Sample treatment: therapeutic diphenylcyclopropenone sensitization with weekly scalp DPC. Sequencing started from total RNA isolated from unfractionated whole blood. The library tagged individual cDNA molecules with unique molecular identifiers. TCRdb re-called the RACE reads with MiXCR, one entry per CDR3 protein. The repertoire has tens of thousands of distinct CDR3 sequences, around 9.3% of them found once; the top ten carry about 14%. V was clipped by 3 bases and J by 0 bases, with 4 bases between them. Germline V gene lookup returns CDR1 SGHRS and CDR2 YFSETQ. The CDR3 contains 13 residues.

The receptor's source is a woman aged 40 to 50 with alopecia areata. Some clones in this sample may be carry-over from other donors' samples. The rearrangement uses TRBV5-1 and TRBJ2-1; D is unclear. Source: whole blood, taken in connection with sensitization to the hapten diphenylcyclopropenone (DPC). CDR3 nucleotides: TGCGCCAGCAGCTCGGTCTCCTACAATGAGCAGTTCTTC. Its protein is CASSSVSYNEQFF.